One sample yielded the 9 T cell receptor beta chains listed below, sequenced in a study of shared T cell receptors in the human thymus. Measured with immunoSEQ multiplex PCR; TCRdb has only the in-frame clones, and not every one. Of some 720,000 clones listed, over 75% are singletons. Separately, the same data were catalogued under a study of human thymus T cells.

Sequencing input: thymocytes. The source is a boy younger than two with a congenital heart defect.

V gene TRBV4-1 combines with J gene TRBJ1-1; the match to TRBD1 covers 8 bases. CDR1 MGHRA and CDR2 YSYEKL come from the germline V gene. The CDR3 has 14 amino acids. After removal of 4 bases from V and 4 bases from J, the junction contained 5 bases not matched to a gene. CDR3 nucleotide sequence: TGCGCCAGCAGCCCGAACACAGGGGGCACTGAAGCTTTCTTT. Amino acids: CASSPNTGGTEAFF.

This chain connects TRBV28 to TRBJ2-3; 7 positions match TRBD2. Germline-derived CDR1 and CDR2 are MDHEN and SYDVKM. This CDR3 has 14 amino acids. V lost 6 bases, J lost 6 bases, and 9 bases stayed unmatched. This chain's CDR3 is CASSPSGTTDTQYF. The CDR3 region has the DNA TGTGCCAGCAGCCCGTCCGGGACTACTGATACGCAGTATTTT.

The chain carries TRBV20-1 and TRBJ2-1; D might be TRBD2 (5 bases). The CDR3 loop spans 10 amino acids. The V and J ends lost 6 bases and 8 bases respectively, with 8 bases between them. Germline loops: CDR1 DFQATT, CDR2 SNEGSKA (reference sequence). DNA for the CDR3: TGCAGTGCCCAGAGGGATGAGCAGTTCTTC. It yields the protein CSAQRDEQFF.

The chain is built from TRBV5-6 and TRBJ1-2; TRBD1 matches 7 bases. Germline V gene sequence: CDR1 SGHDT, CDR2 YYEEEE. The CDR3 contains 16 residues. The V gene end was trimmed by 3 bases and the J gene end by 2 bases; junction bases not matched to a gene: 10. Here the CDR3 reads CASSYLDAGGNYGYTF. CDR3 bases: TGTGCCAGCAGCTACCTAGATGCAGGGGGGAACTATGGCTACACCTTC.

V gene TRBV29-1 combines with J gene TRBJ2-2, with D possibly being TRBD2 (7 bases). Germline-derived CDR1 and CDR2 are SQVTM and ANQGSEA. The CDR3 sequence is 15 residues long. V was shortened by 2 bases and J by 6 bases, with 16 bases between the two germline ends. The DNA for the CDR3 is TGCAGCGTTGAATACCTCGGGGGGCCGGCCGGGGAGCTGTTTTTT. Translated: CSVEYLGGPAGELFF.

This rearrangement joins TRBV5-1 to TRBJ2-1, with D possibly being TRBD2 (6 bases). V lost 4 bases, J lost 7 bases, and 15 bases lay in between. This CDR3 contains 14 residues. Looked up from germline, CDR1 is SGHRS and CDR2 is YFSETQ. The CDR3 DNA reads as TGCGCCAGCAGCCCCCCGGGACTCCAGAATGAGCAGTTCTTC. It translates to CASSPPGLQNEQFF.

The chain is built from TRBV19 and TRBJ2-4, with D maybe TRBD2 (5 bases). The V and J ends lost 7 bases and 0 bases respectively, with 13 bases between them. The CDR3 runs 15 residues. Per the germline V gene, CDR1 is LNHDA and CDR2 is SQIVND (reference sequence). The chain's CDR3 is CASIPGGKAKNIQYF. The CDR3 region has the DNA TGTGCCAGTATCCCTGGAGGAAAAGCCAAAAACATTCAGTACTTC.

The chain uses TRBV11-2 and TRBJ2-7, with D possibly TRBD2 on 5 matching bases. The CDR3 sequence is 15 residues long. V was shortened by 6 bases and J by 6 bases, with 21 bases between the two germline ends. Germline loops: CDR1 SGHAT, CDR2 FQNNGV. The CDR3 DNA is TGTGCCAGCAGGCTGTGGGCGGTCCAGCGGTCCGAGCAGTACTTC. Amino acid sequence: CASRLWAVQRSEQYF.

The J gene is TRBJ2-7, the V gene TRBV21-1; the DNA was not compared with TRBD2, the D call given in the table. TRBV21-1 is marked as a pseudogene. This CDR3 spans 14 amino acids. This CDR3 is CASSKGGGGYEQYF. The CDR3 DNA sequence: TGTGCCAGCAGCAAGGGGGGCGGGGGCTACGAGCAGTACTTC.